This TCR beta chain was retrieved from a study of blood T cell repertoires in COVID-19. For the study at large: Collection of acute and convalescent COVID-19 samples took place in the United States, Italy and Spain.

Data came from immunoSEQ multiplex PCR; TCRdb stores just in-frame clones and leaves some out. This sample has 150,000 to 200,000 clones, with approximately 88% found just once. Losses at the gene ends were 5 bases for V and 1 base for J; bases not matched to a gene: 7. This CDR3 contains 15 residues. Germline loops: CDR1 SGHAT, CDR2 FQNNGV. The TCR sequence derives from a man aged 55 to 70 with acute or convalescent COVID-19. The sequenced sample consisted of peripheral blood. This rearrangement joins TRBV11-2 to TRBJ2-7, with 8 bases identical to TRBD2. The CDR3 is CASSATGGASYEQYF. The CDR3 DNA is TGTGCCAGCAGCGCAACGGGGGGGGCTTCCTACGAGCAGTACTTC.